This record covers a single TCR beta chain. Its antigen remains unknown. The investigators amplified TCR beta CDR3 regions from RNA transcripts. Carried out on the TCR CDR3, a first-round RT-PCR used the HTBI primer set. TCRdb fed the multiplex PCR reads into MiXCR, producing one record per CDR3 protein. Found here are hundreds of thousands of distinct CDR3 sequences, 22% of them singletons; the top ten hold around 64%. Criteria for exclusion of patients were uncontrolled infection, other autoimmune disease, pregnancy or lactation. Diagnosing involved the use of clinical symptoms, serum thyroxine and TRAb, thyroid ultrasound and orbital computed tomography. These data belong to a study of T cells in Graves' hyperthyroidism and ophthalmopathy. Study-level results: Blood held most thyroid clonotypes expanded above 0.001 frequency.

The junction had 3 bases not matched to a gene; V was cut back by 3 bases and J by 3 bases. This CDR3 has 14 amino acids. Germline lookup yields CDR1 LNHDA and CDR2 SQIVND (reference sequence). Sequencing used blood. The chain has TRBV19 and TRBJ1-2; 8 bases agree with TRBD1. This clonotype was sampled from a man aged 30-40 years with Graves' ophthalmopathy. The CDR3 loop reads CASSIGQGDYGYTF. The CDR3 bases are TGTGCCAGTAGTATTGGACAGGGAGACTATGGCTACACCTTC.